The next 19 T cell receptor beta chains were all read from a single sample in a study of blood T cell repertoires in COVID-19. Libraries were prepared by immunoSEQ multiplex PCR; TCRdb keeps only in-frame clonotypes and omits some of them. The sample yields some 83,000 clones, about nine tenths seen once. The material sequenced was peripheral blood. The receptors were sampled from a man between 60 and 75 years old with acute or convalescent COVID-19.

The V call is TRBV5-4, the J call TRBJ2-5; 7 nucleotides line up with TRBD2. Germline loops: CDR1 SGHNT, CDR2 YYREEE (reference sequence). The CDR3 has 15 amino acids. V shed 0 bases and J 4 bases; nucleotides not matched to a gene: 6. The CDR3 spells CASSLGLAGGETQYF. The CDR3 region has the DNA TGTGCCAGCAGCTTGGGACTAGCCGGAGGAGAGACCCAGTACTTC.

This chain links TRBV20-1 with TRBJ2-5; tentative D call: TRBD2 (5 bases). The V gene's germline CDR1 is DFQATT and CDR2 SNEGSKA (reference sequence). The V end lost 3 bases, the J end lost 10 bases, and 18 bases lay between the germline ends. The CDR3 has 13 residues. The CDR3 DNA reads TGCAGTGCTAGTGTGCGGGCGGCCCCACTCCAGTACTTC. It encodes CSASVRAAPLQYF.

The chain combines TRBV15 with TRBJ2-3; 7 positions agree with TRBD1. V shed 3 bases, J shed 3 bases, and the junction held 9 bases outside the gene matches. CDR3 length: 16 amino acids. The germline V gene encodes CDR1 LNHNV and CDR2 YYDKDF (reference sequence). The CDR3 protein is CATSRVSGGLTDTQYF. In DNA, the CDR3 is TGTGCCACCAGCAGGGTATCAGGGGGTTTAACAGATACGCAGTATTTT.

This chain links TRBV7-3 with TRBJ2-7; 12 nucleotides match TRBD2. The germline gives CDR1 SGHTA, CDR2 FQGTGA. Trimming at V came to 2 bases and at J to 3 bases, leaving 2 bases not matched to a gene. CDR3 length: 15 amino acids. CDR3 DNA sequence: TGTGCCAGCAGCTTACTAGCGGGAGGGCACTACGAGCAGTACTTC. As protein: CASSLLAGGHYEQYF.

The rearrangement links TRBV28 to TRBJ2-6; D may be TRBD1 (5 bases). Germline CDR1 reads MDHEN; CDR2 reads SYDVKM. Trimming took 3 bases from V and 4 from J, leaving 13 bases between them. The CDR3 is 16 residues long. Here the CDR3 DNA reads TGTGCCAGCAGTTTGGGGCAGACCCTAGGGGCCAACGTCCTGACTTTC. Translation gives CASSLGQTLGANVLTF.

The chain couples TRBV5-1 to TRBJ2-5; 9 bases are shared with TRBD2. The CDR3 runs 13 residues. In germline, CDR1 is SGHRS, CDR2 YFSETQ. V shed 7 bases and J 3 bases; nucleotides not matched to a gene: 4. CDR3 in DNA: TGCGCCAGCGGGACTAGCTTGGAAGAGACCCAGTACTTC. Its translation: CASGTSLEETQYF.

The genes are TRBV6-6 and TRBJ2-7; D is unresolved. The germline gives CDR1 MNHNY, CDR2 SVGAGI (reference sequence). This CDR3 is built from 14 residues. Trimming removed 0 bases from V and 3 bases from J, with 9 bases in between. The CDR3 spells CASSYSVTYYEQYF. CDR3 coding DNA: TGTGCCAGCAGTTACTCGGTGACATACTACGAGCAGTACTTC.

V and J are TRBV19 and TRBJ1-2, with D tentatively TRBD1 (6 bases). V dropped 4 bases and J dropped 3 bases, with 18 bases sitting between them. There are 16 residues in the CDR3. The germline gives CDR1 LNHDA, CDR2 SQIVND (reference sequence). The DNA of the CDR3 is TGTGCCAGTAGTACTCCCAGGACAGCAGCCTACTATGGCTACACCTTC. This translates into CASSTPRTAAYYGYTF.

This sequence joins TRBV2 and TRBJ2-3; a possible D gene is TRBD2 (6 bases). Looked up from germline, CDR1 is SNHLY and CDR2 is FYNNEI. This CDR3 is 15 amino acids long. Deletions cut 6 bases from V and 1 base from J, with 14 bases between. DNA of the CDR3: TGTGCCAGCAGAGCACTAGCTTCGGGCACAGATACGCAGTATTTT. Protein sequence: CASRALASGTDTQYF.

The chain recombines TRBV7-6 with TRBJ2-3; maybe TRBD2 (6 bases). The germline V gene encodes CDR1 SGHVS and CDR2 FNYEAQ. V gave up 4 bases and J gave up 3 bases, with 17 bases separating them. The CDR3 is 16 residues long. The CDR3 is CASSSSGGTLTDTQYF. The CDR3 nucleotides are TGTGCCAGCAGCTCATCCGGCGGGACTCTGACAGATACGCAGTATTTT.

The chain couples TRBV5-1 to TRBJ2-1; 11 nucleotides line up with TRBD1. Trimming cost V 5 bases and J 5 bases; bases outside gene matches: 6. This CDR3 comprises 15 residues. Germline assignment: CDR1 SGHRS and CDR2 YFSETQ. This CDR3 reads CASRQGQGGHNEQFF. As DNA, the CDR3 is TGCGCCAGCAGACAGGGACAGGGGGGCCACAATGAGCAGTTCTTC.

The V call is TRBV12-3 or TRBV12-4, the J call TRBJ2-7; D might be TRBD2 (5 bases). The CDR3 consists of 12 residues. The V and J ends lost 8 bases and 1 base respectively, with 9 bases between them. The CDR3 region has the DNA TGTGCCAGCGGGAGAAGTTCCTACGAGCAGTACTTC. Translated: CASGRSSYEQYF.

V and J are TRBV5-4 and TRBJ2-3; 7 nucleotides agree with TRBD1. Per germline, CDR1 SGHNT and CDR2 YYREEE (reference sequence). This CDR3 has 15 residues. Trimming cost V 2 bases and J 0 bases; bases outside gene matches: 3. In nucleotides, the CDR3 is TGTGCCAGCAGCTTCGACAGGGCTAGCACAGATACGCAGTATTTT. Translation gives CASSFDRASTDTQYF.

The V and J genes are TRBV7-9 and TRBJ2-1; the D gene is possibly TRBD1 (5 bases). The CDR3 sequence is 15 residues long. Germline V gene sequence: CDR1 SEHNR, CDR2 FQNEAQ (reference sequence). Trimming took off 4 bases at V and 0 bases at J, with 10 bases between the two ends. The CDR3 DNA sequence: TGTGCCAGCAGCTCGTCTGACAGCTCCTACAATGAGCAGTTCTTC. Residues: CASSSSDSSYNEQFF.

DNA for the CDR3: TGCAGCGTAGGACAGGGCTCCTACGAGCAGTACTTC. Translation: CSVGQGSYEQYF. This sequence joins TRBV29-1 and TRBJ2-7; 8 positions agree with TRBD1. V gave up 6 bases and J gave up 0 bases; unmatched junction bases: 1. The germline CDR1 and CDR2 sequences are SQVTM and ANQGSEA. The CDR3 totals 12 residues.

The rearrangement links TRBV9 to TRBJ1-6; D is ambiguous. Germline V lookup: CDR1 SGDLS, CDR2 YYNGEE. V gave up 3 bases and J gave up 7 bases, with 14 bases separating them. The CDR3 is 15 amino acids. The CDR3 protein is CASSASVTQNSPLHF. CDR3 sequence (DNA): TGTGCCAGCAGCGCCTCCGTCACACAGAATTCACCCCTCCACTTT.

This CDR3 reads CATSDFGTSPFNEQFF. The CDR3 DNA sequence: TGTGCCACCAGTGATTTCGGGACTTCCCCATTTAATGAGCAGTTCTTC. The rearrangement uses TRBV24-1 and TRBJ2-1; possibly TRBD2 for D (6 bases). Per germline, CDR1 KGHDR and CDR2 SFDVKD. V lost 1 base and J lost 7, with 16 bases in between. This CDR3 spans 16 amino acids.

The chain has TRBV5-1 and TRBJ1-1; 7 bases are a match to TRBD1. V shed 7 bases, J shed 1 base, and the junction held 7 bases outside the gene matches. Germline assignment: CDR1 SGHRS and CDR2 YFSETQ. This CDR3 has 14 residues. The CDR3 DNA follows: TGCGCCAGCCGACCCGGGACAGAGAACACTGAAGCTTTCTTT. Translating it yields CASRPGTENTEAFF. The complete variable domain, with remaining parts taken from reference TRBV5-1 and TRBJ1-1, reads KAGVTQTPRYLIKTRGQQVTLSCSPISGHRSVSWYQQTPGQGLQFLFEYFSETQRNKGNFPGRFSGRQFSNSRSEMNVSTLELGDSALYLCASRPGTENTEAFFGQGTRLTVV.

The chain carries TRBV18 and TRBJ1-6; 10 bases agree with TRBD1. Trimming took 3 bases from V and 13 from J; bases not matched to a gene: 9. CDR1 and CDR2 from the germline V gene are KGHSH and LQKENI. CDR3 length: 15 amino acids. In nucleotides, the CDR3 is TGTGCCAGCTCACCCCCGACAGGGGGCCTAGAGCCCCTCCACTTT. Protein product: CASSPPTGGLEPLHF.